This TCR beta chain emerged from a study of cytomegalovirus exposure and HLA in healthy donors. Details on this clone: Its target is unknown.

Findings and caveats of the study: A few V segments could not be told apart, such as TRBV6-2 and TRBV6-3, and were left out. In a later analysis, most CMV-associated TCR beta chains appeared HLA-restricted.

The V and J ends lost 5 bases and 4 bases, in that order; junction bases with no gene match: 4. CDR3 length equals 13 residues. From germline, CDR1 is SEHNR and CDR2 FQNEAQ (reference sequence). Primers: 60 Vbeta forward and 13 Jbeta reverse. Profiled with immunoSEQ multiplex PCR; TCRdb holds only in-frame clones, not every one. The sample lists about 160,000 clones; approximately 80% were seen once. The chain combines TRBV7-9 with TRBJ1-2; 7 nucleotides line up with TRBD1. The sample consisted of PBMCs. This clonotype was obtained from a boy younger than 10 in good health and CMV-seronegative. CDR3 nucleotide sequence: TGTGCCAGCAGCCCGACAGGGCCCTATGGCTACACCTTC. Protein product: CASSPTGPYGYTF.